This T cell receptor beta chain was recorded in a study of T cells after yellow fever vaccination. Study information: Preparation of fractions with low cell numbers was performed using SMART-Seq v4 Ultra Low Input.

Germline V gives CDR1 DFQATT, CDR2 SNEGSKA (reference sequence). V lost 6 bases, J lost 2 bases, and 11 bases lay in between. This CDR3 is built from 12 residues. As TCR cDNA was made by 5'RACE template switching, a universal primer site and UMIs were added. TCRdb reprocessed the 5' RACE reads with MiXCR, giving one entry per CDR3 protein. The sample holds around 340,000 distinct CDR3 sequences, around 13% seen once. General study results and limits: Post-booster repertoires contained most primary-vaccination clones again (roughly 96% CD4, about 90% CD8). Just a small share of clonotypes turned up in the CD4 compartment as well as the CD8 compartment.

Concerning this clonotype itself: The target antigen is unknown.

This chain uses TRBV20-1 with TRBJ2-7, with D unclear. Sequenced material: CD4+ T cells sorted from PBMCs, taken 15 days after the yellow fever booster vaccination. The clonotype was recovered from a man between 18 and 35 years old who received the YFV17D yellow fever vaccine. The CDR3 spells CSAPDRTYEQYF. In DNA form, the CDR3 reads TGCAGTGCCCCGGACCGAACCTACGAGCAGTACTTC.